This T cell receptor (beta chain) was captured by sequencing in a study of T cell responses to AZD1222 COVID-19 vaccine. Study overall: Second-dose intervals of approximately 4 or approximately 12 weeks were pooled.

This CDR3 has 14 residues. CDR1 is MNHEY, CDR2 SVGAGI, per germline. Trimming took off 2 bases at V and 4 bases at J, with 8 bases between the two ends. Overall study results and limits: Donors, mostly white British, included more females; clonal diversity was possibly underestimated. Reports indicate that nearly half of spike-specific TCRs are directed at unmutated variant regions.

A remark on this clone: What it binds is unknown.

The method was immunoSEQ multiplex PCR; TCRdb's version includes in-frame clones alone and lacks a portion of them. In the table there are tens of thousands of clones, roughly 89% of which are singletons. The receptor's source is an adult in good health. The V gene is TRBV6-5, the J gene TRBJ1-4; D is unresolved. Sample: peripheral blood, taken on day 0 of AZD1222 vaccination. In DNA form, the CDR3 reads TGTGCCAGCAGTTACGATCAGTATAATGAAAAACTGTTTTTT. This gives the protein CASSYDQYNEKLFF.